The rows below give T cell receptor beta chains drawn from one sample of a study of OX40 agonist ivuxolimab in advanced cancers. Measured with immunoSEQ multiplex PCR; TCRdb has only the in-frame clones, and not every one. In the table there are roughly 80,000 clones, roughly 84% of which are singletons. The sequencing used CD4+ or CD8+ T cells sorted from blood, collected in a trial of the OX40 agonist ivuxolimab. The receptors shown here come from an adult with an advanced solid tumor such as melanoma, head and neck, liver or kidney cancer. Each CDR3 is given with its conserved first and last residue. The D gene is left open where the match is weak. Clone size is stated in some rows and not others, as once, few, many or a class when expanded.

v_call,j_call,d_call,clone_size,cdr3_aa,cdr3_nt
TRBV5-1,TRBJ1-2,TRBD1,once,CASSLDGQGGGYTF,TGCGCCAGCAGCTTGGATGGACAGGGGGGTGGCTACACCTTC
TRBV5-1,TRBJ1-1,-,-,CASSLDGNRMEAFF,TGCGCCAGCAGCTTGGATGGGAACCGTATGGAAGCTTTCTTT
TRBV2,TRBJ1-2,TRBD1,-,CASSETSKGTAYTF,TGTGCCAGCAGTGAAACAAGCAAGGGGACAGCCTACACCTTC
TRBV19,TRBJ1-1,-,-,CASSGRGRSEAFF,TGTGCCAGTAGTGGTCGGGGCAGGTCGGAAGCTTTCTTT
TRBV27,TRBJ2-3,-,few,CASSKVTSDTQYF,TGTGCCAGCAGTAAGGTGACTTCAGATACGCAGTATTTT
TRBV30,TRBJ1-5,-,-,CAWSLGHNNQPQHF,TGTGCCTGGAGTTTGGGACATAATAATCAGCCCCAGCATTTT
TRBV16,TRBJ2-1,-,once,CASSLLVTEQFF,TGTGCCAGCAGCCTATTAGTAACCGAGCAGTTCTTC
TRBV14,TRBJ2-1,TRBD2,-,CASSQTSGTYEQFF,TGTGCCAGCAGCCAGACTAGCGGGACATATGAGCAGTTCTTC
TRBV9,TRBJ2-2,-,-,CASSLRGANTGELFF,TGTGCCAGCAGCCTAAGGGGAGCAAACACCGGGGAGCTGTTTTTT
TRBV7-2,TRBJ1-4,-,-,CASSHSNEKLFF,TGTGCCAGCAGCCACAGTAATGAAAAACTGTTTTTT
TRBV19,TRBJ1-2,-,-,CASTRQALAGYTF,TGTGCCAGCACGAGACAGGCCCTGGCTGGCTACACCTTC
TRBV6-5,TRBJ2-1,TRBD2,-,CASSYSGRAPVNEQFF,TGTGCCAGCAGTTACTCCGGGAGGGCCCCCGTCAATGAGCAGTTCTTC
TRBV15,TRBJ1-2,-,-,CATSRDRVQNYGYTF,TGTGCCACCAGCAGAGACAGGGTCCAGAACTATGGCTACACCTTC
TRBV5-1,TRBJ1-2,-,-,CASSPQGYGYTF,TGCGCCAGCAGCCCCCAGGGCTATGGCTACACCTTC
TRBV6-5,TRBJ2-2,-,-,CASKFHSTGELFF,TGTGCCAGCAAATTTCACTCCACCGGGGAGCTGTTTTTT
TRBV1,TRBJ2-1,-,-,CTSSQDKEGGGEQFF,TGCACCAGCAGCCAAGATAAGGAAGGAGGTGGTGAGCAGTTCTTC
TRBV4-1,TRBJ2-3,TRBD1,-,CASSHQHQGASTDTQYF,TGCGCCAGCAGCCACCAACATCAGGGGGCGAGCACAGATACGCAGTATTTT
TRBV28,TRBJ1-2,TRBD1,-,CASSSAGTEGWNGYTF,TGTGCCAGCAGTTCCGCCGGGACAGAAGGTTGGAATGGCTACACCTTC
TRBV9,TRBJ2-1,TRBD2,-,CASSVDSGGYNEQFF,TGTGCCAGCAGCGTAGATAGCGGGGGGTACAATGAGCAGTTCTTC
TRBV25-1,TRBJ2-7,TRBD2,-,CASSESGGRITYEQYF,TGTGCCAGCAGTGAATCAGGCGGGAGAATTACCTACGAGCAGTACTTC
TRBV6-5,TRBJ1-5,-,-,CASANPGLPQHF,TGTGCCAGCGCCAATCCGGGACTTCCCCAGCATTTT
TRBV5-1,TRBJ2-7,-,-,CASSLDNYEQYF,TGCGCCAGCAGCTTAGACAACTACGAGCAGTACTTC